The rows below give T cell receptor beta chains drawn from one sample of a study of blood T cell repertoires in COVID-19. Sequencing was performed with immunoSEQ multiplex PCR; in TCRdb, only in-frame clones are kept and a portion is missing. The sample consists of some 150,000 clones, 70% to 90% of them appearing once. The sample taken for sequencing was peripheral blood. These receptors came from a woman aged 65 to 85 with acute or convalescent COVID-19. Both conserved end residues are part of each CDR3. The D gene is left open where the match is weak. Clone size is given for some rows only: seen once, a few or many times, or a class if the clone is expanded.

J | D | length | V | size | CDR3 | DNA
TRBJ1-1 | . | 15 | TRBV7-3 | . | CASSLGRVANTEAFF | TGTGCCAGCAGCTTAGGCAGGGTGGCGAACACTGAAGCTTTCTTT
TRBJ1-5 | TRBD1 | 14 | TRBV7-2 | . | CASSPGQWNQPQHF | TGTGCCAGCAGCCCGGGACAGTGGAATCAGCCCCAGCATTTT
TRBJ1-3 | TRBD1 | 14 | TRBV9 | . | CASSFTGARNTIYF | TGTGCCAGCAGCTTCACAGGGGCCCGAAACACCATATATTTT
TRBJ2-2 | . | 14 | TRBV7-3 | . | CASREGANTGELFF | TGTGCCAGCAGAGAGGGGGCGAACACCGGGGAGCTGTTTTTT
TRBJ2-2 | TRBD2 | 16 | TRBV7-9 | . | CASKRTERGNTGELFF | TGTGCCAGCAAACGTACAGAGCGGGGGAACACCGGGGAGCTGTTTTTT
TRBJ2-3 | TRBD1 | 17 | TRBV4-2 | . | CASSQDSGQGVTDTQYF | TGTGCCAGCAGCCAAGACTCGGGACAGGGGGTCACAGATACGCAGTATTTT
TRBJ2-1 | . | 16 | TRBV19 | . | CASRGYTGQDYNEQFF | TGTGCCAGTAGAGGATACACAGGGCAAGACTACAATGAGCAGTTCTTC
TRBJ2-5 | TRBD2 | 18 | TRBV4-3 | . | CASSQDVGLAGRQETQYF | TGCGCCAGCAGCCAAGACGTCGGACTAGCGGGGCGGCAAGAGACCCAGTACTTC
TRBJ2-7 | . | 16 | TRBV7-2 | . | CASSHPGGASSYEQYF | TGTGCCAGCAGCCACCCGGGGGGCGCAAGCTCCTACGAGCAGTACTTC
TRBJ1-4 | TRBD1 | 15 | TRBV28 | . | CASSIRTGLGEKLFF | TGTGCCAGCAGTATACGGACAGGGTTAGGAGAAAAACTGTTTTTT
TRBJ1-5 | . | 15 | TRBV4-3 | . | CASSQDRGAYQPQHF | TGCGCCAGCAGCCAAGACCGGGGGGCATATCAGCCCCAGCATTTT
TRBJ1-2 | TRBD1 | 15 | TRBV25-1 | . | CASSEYAGDRAGYTF | TGTGCCAGCAGTGAATATGCGGGGGACAGGGCTGGCTACACCTTC
TRBJ1-2 | . | 13 | TRBV27 | . | CASSFQGNYGYTF | TGTGCCAGCAGTTTTCAGGGTAACTATGGCTACACCTTC
TRBJ2-5 | . | 13 | TRBV15 | . | CATSRRAPETQYF | TGTGCCACCAGCAGGAGGGCCCCAGAGACCCAGTACTTC
TRBJ2-3 | . | 14 | TRBV7-2 | . | CASSFRLGTDTQYF | TGTGCCAGCAGCTTCCGACTAGGTACAGATACGCAGTATTTT
TRBJ1-3 | . | 17 | TRBV24-1 | once | CATSDSSNRDTGNTIYF | TGTGCCACCAGTGACTCTTCGAACCGGGACACTGGGAACACCATATATTTT
TRBJ1-1 | TRBD1 | 12 | TRBV19 | . | CASNNGQGRTFF | TGTGCCAGTAATAACGGACAGGGGAGAACCTTCTTT
TRBJ1-1 | TRBD1 | 15 | TRBV9 | . | CASSATSGGNTEAFF | TGTGCCAGCAGCGCAACATCAGGGGGGAACACTGAAGCTTTCTTT
TRBJ2-3 | TRBD1 | 16 | TRBV10-3 | . | CAISGRRQGGSDTQYF | TGTGCCATCAGTGGCCGTCGACAGGGTGGGTCAGATACGCAGTATTTT
TRBJ2-1 | TRBD2 | 14 | TRBV5-1 | . | CASRFSGGDNEQFF | TGCGCCAGTCGGTTTAGCGGGGGGGACAATGAGCAGTTCTTC
TRBJ1-3 | . | 15 | TRBV5-1 | . | CASSLEQGPRNTIYF | TGCGCCAGCAGCTTGGAACAGGGCCCCAGAAACACCATATATTTT
TRBJ2-2 | . | 15 | TRBV10-3 | . | CAISESVGGSGELFF | TGTGCCATCAGTGAGTCGGTAGGGGGTTCCGGGGAGCTGTTTTTT
TRBJ1-2 | TRBD1 | 15 | TRBV30 | . | CAWVTGQGRAYGYTF | TGTGCCTGGGTTACTGGACAGGGGCGGGCCTATGGCTACACCTTC
TRBJ1-4 | . | 15 | TRBV5-1 | . | CASSPGGGTNEKLFF | TGCGCCAGCAGCCCCGGCGGGGGTACTAATGAAAAACTGTTTTTT
TRBJ2-6 | . | 14 | TRBV5-1 | once | CATKPFSGANVLTF | TGCGCCACTAAACCTTTCTCTGGGGCCAACGTCCTGACTTTC
TRBJ2-5 | . | 15 | TRBV28 | . | CASSPLQAPQETQYF | TGTGCCAGCAGTCCCCTCCAGGCCCCCCAAGAGACCCAGTACTTC
TRBJ2-3 | . | 14 | TRBV6-4 | once | CASSLEGSADTQYF | TGTGCCAGCAGTTTGGAGGGAAGTGCAGATACGCAGTATTTT
TRBJ1-5 | TRBD1 | 16 | TRBV28 | . | CASSPIRTGADQPQHF | TGTGCCAGCAGTCCTATAAGGACAGGGGCGGATCAGCCCCAGCATTTT
TRBJ2-3 | TRBD2 | 13 | TRBV7-9 | . | CASSGGGGNTQYF | TGTGCCAGCAGCGGCGGGGGGGGAAATACGCAGTATTTT
TRBJ2-1 | TRBD1 | 16 | TRBV24-1 | . | CATSDSGTGTYNEQFF | TGTGCCACCAGTGATTCCGGGACAGGAACCTACAATGAGCAGTTCTTC
TRBJ2-7 | . | 15 | TRBV19 | once | CASSKGGLSHYEQYF | TGTGCCAGTAGCAAGGGCGGACTTAGCCACTACGAGCAGTACTTC
TRBJ2-7 | TRBD2 | 14 | TRBV6-5 | . | CASSYETSGGEQYF | TGTGCCAGCAGTTATGAAACTAGCGGGGGCGAGCAGTACTTC
TRBJ1-1 | TRBD1 | 19 | TRBV2 | . | CASSGILEDRGHGVTEAFF | TGTGCCAGCAGTGGGATACTGGAGGACAGGGGGCACGGGGTCACTGAAGCTTTCTTT
TRBJ1-1 | . | 13 | TRBV2 | . | CASTAQGGTEAFF | TGTGCCAGCACCGCACAGGGCGGCACTGAAGCTTTCTTT
TRBJ1-3 | . | 16 | TRBV5-6 | . | CASSLKLLSGGNTIYF | TGTGCCAGCAGCTTGAAGCTCCTCTCTGGTGGAAACACCATATATTTT
TRBJ1-1 | . | 14 | TRBV28 | . | CASRRQGLDTEAFF | TGTGCCAGCAGGCGTCAGGGTTTGGACACTGAAGCTTTCTTT
TRBJ1-5 | TRBD1 | 16 | TRBV2 | . | CASSDRGSGSNQPQHF | TGTGCCAGCAGTGACAGGGGGTCTGGGAGCAATCAGCCCCAGCATTTT
TRBJ2-3 | TRBD2 | 17 | TRBV9 | . | CASSVVAGGGALDTQYF | TGTGCCAGCAGCGTAGTAGCTGGCGGGGGGGCCCTCGATACGCAGTATTTT
TRBJ1-2 | TRBD1 | 14 | TRBV19 | . | CASRPVGQGLGYTF | TGTGCCAGCCGTCCGGTGGGACAGGGACTTGGCTACACCTTC
TRBJ1-1 | . | 14 | TRBV6-5 | . | CASSQQGFGTEAFF | TGTGCCAGCAGTCAACAGGGATTTGGGACTGAAGCTTTCTTT
TRBJ1-6 | . | 16 | TRBV15 | . | CATSRDLRSYNSPLHF | TGTGCCACCAGCAGAGATCTACGTTCCTATAATTCACCCCTCCACTTT